These 31 T cell receptor beta chains came from one sample sequenced in a study of type 1 regulatory T cells. One entry per CDR3 protein results from TCRdb running MiXCR on the reads. This repertoire shows 63,000 or so distinct CDR3 sequences, approximately 50% found once; its top ten account for around 2.1%. Their specific antigens are unknown. The sequenced sample consisted of cultured non-Tr1 T cells, either the whole culture or a sorted T cell fraction (not recorded which). The receptors derive from a human donor in good health.

This clonotype was seen once. This chain links TRBV5-1 with TRBJ2-2, with a possible D match to TRBD2 (7 bases). This CDR3 region has 15 residues. The germline V and J ends were trimmed by 2 bases and 5 bases, with 13 bases remaining between them. Germline CDR1 and CDR2: SGHRS and YFSETQ. In DNA, the CDR3 is TGCGCCAGCAGCTTTGGGGGCGGGAGTACCGGGGAGCTGTTTTTT. It translates to CASSFGGGSTGELFF.

The chain is built from TRBV11-2 and TRBJ1-2; D remains unclear. Germline V gives CDR1 SGHAT, CDR2 FQNNGV. Trimming shortened V by 5 bases and J by 0 bases, and 13 bases separated the two germline ends. The CDR3 runs 15 residues. CDR3 in amino acids: CASSPRWLTNYGYTF. CDR3 nucleotides: TGTGCCAGCAGCCCCCGGTGGCTCACTAACTATGGCTACACCTTC.

The table lists this clonotype with a few counts. The chain joins TRBV7-9 to TRBJ2-2, with no clear D. Trimming left V 2 bases short and J 4 bases short, with 2 bases between. Germline CDR1 SEHNR, CDR2 FQNEAQ (reference sequence). This CDR3 comprises 12 residues. The CDR3, as DNA: TGTGCCAGCAGCTTATCCACCGGGGAGCTGTTTTTT. This sequence encodes CASSLSTGELFF.

This clonotype was counted only a few times. This sequence joins TRBV12-3 or TRBV12-4 and TRBJ1-2; 7 nucleotides line up with TRBD1. The V and J ends lost 3 bases and 3 bases, in that order; junction bases with no gene match: 13. The CDR3 has 17 amino acids. CDR3 sequence reads: CASSLLGRVQGDYGYTF. The CDR3 region has the DNA TGTGCCAGCAGTTTGTTGGGCAGGGTGCAGGGGGACTATGGCTACACCTTC.

This clonotype has more than one count but fewer than ten. The chain is built from TRBV5-1 and TRBJ1-2, with 11 positions matching TRBD1. The J segment lost 8 bases and the V segment lost 1 base, leaving 10 bases of the junction unmatched. CDR1 is SGHRS and CDR2 is YFSETQ in the germline V gene. This CDR3 has 16 amino acids. The CDR3 protein is CASSLNRGQGAPGYTF. The CDR3 region has the DNA TGCGCCAGCAGCTTGAACCGCGGACAGGGGGCGCCCGGCTACACCTTC.

The chain uses TRBV4-3 and TRBJ1-3; D uncertain. Trimming removed 0 bases at V and 5 bases at J, with 11 bases between. Germline-derived CDR1 and CDR2 are LGHNA and YSLEER. This CDR3 is 15 amino acids long. The CDR3, as DNA: TGCGCCAGCAGCCAAGATCTTAGGGTTAGAAACACCATATATTTT. Its translation is CASSQDLRVRNTIYF.

This clonotype was seen more than once but under ten times. The chain recombines TRBV2 with TRBJ2-3; D unresolved. This CDR3 is 14 amino acids long. V was cut by 4 bases and J by 0 bases, with 8 bases left in between. Germline assignment: CDR1 SNHLY and CDR2 FYNNEI. The CDR3 is CASSVSGSTDTQYF. Written as DNA, the CDR3 is TGTGCCAGCAGTGTTTCCGGGAGCACAGATACGCAGTATTTT.

This clonotype was seen only a few times. The chain employs TRBV12-3 or TRBV12-4 and TRBJ1-2, with 7 bases fitting TRBD1. The CDR3 is 13 amino acids. V dropped 6 bases and J dropped 2; count of bases not matched to a gene: 3. The CDR3 DNA follows: TGTGCCAGCAGCAAACAGGGGAACTATGGCTACACCTTC. It encodes CASSKQGNYGYTF.

V and J are TRBV30 and TRBJ1-6; D remains ambiguous. There are 13 residues in the CDR3. The germline CDR1 and CDR2 sequences are GTSNPN and SVGIG (reference sequence). V lost 7 bases and J lost 9, with 16 bases in between. CDR3 coding DNA: TGTGCCTCAAAATACACCCCGGTTTCACCCCTCCACTTT. It codes for CASKYTPVSPLHF.

This rearrangement joins TRBV20-1 to TRBJ1-2; maybe TRBD1 (6 bases). V dropped 5 bases and J dropped 6 bases, with 16 bases sitting between them. Germline values: CDR1 DFQATT, CDR2 SNEGSKA (reference sequence). This CDR3 spans 13 amino acids. CDR3 nucleotide sequence: TGCAGTGCTGCCCATACAGGGCTCGATGGCTACACCTTC. It encodes CSAAHTGLDGYTF.

The chain joins TRBV6-2 or TRBV6-3 to TRBJ2-7; D call uncertain. Germline lookup yields CDR1 MNHEY and CDR2 SVGEGT. V was cut by 5 bases and J by 0 bases, with 8 bases left in between. The CDR3 loop spans 13 amino acids. The CDR3 region has the DNA TGTGCCAGCAGTCCGGGCGACTCCTACGAGCAGTACTTC. Protein: CASSPGDSYEQYF.

This clonotype showed up just a few times. This chain connects TRBV10-3 to TRBJ2-3; the D is unclear. Germline values: CDR1 ENHRY, CDR2 SYGVKD. The CDR3 has 14 residues. The V end was cut by 6 bases, the J end by 0 bases, with 10 bases between. CDR3 loop: CAISSGSSTDTQYF. CDR3 sequence (DNA): TGTGCCATCAGCTCAGGATCTAGCACAGATACGCAGTATTTT.

Comments on this clonotype: A much larger clone lies a single base off, so this may be a read error. The chain carries TRBV7-9 and TRBJ2-1, with D unresolved. The germline V gene has CDR1 SEHNR and CDR2 FQNEAQ (reference sequence). This CDR3 comprises 12 residues. The CDR3 DNA sequence: TGTGCCAGCAGCCCGACTGGCAATGAGCAGCTCTTC. Translated, it gives CASSPTGNEQLF.

This clonotype was picked up a small number of times. This chain uses TRBV6-1 with TRBJ1-6; D may be TRBD1 (5 bases). CDR1 and CDR2 (germline): MNHNS, SASEGT. V was clipped by 4 bases and J by 7 bases, with 11 bases between them. The CDR3 sequence is 14 residues long. CDR3 residues: CASSAKGSNSPLHF. In DNA form, the CDR3 reads TGTGCCAGCAGTGCCAAGGGGTCGAATTCACCCCTCCACTTT.

This clonotype has just a few counts. The rearrangement links TRBV10-3 to TRBJ2-3; 7 bases line up with TRBD2. Germline lookup yields CDR1 ENHRY and CDR2 SYGVKD. The CDR3 runs to 15 residues. Trimming cost V 2 bases and J 4 bases; bases outside gene matches: 6. The CDR3 DNA reads as TGTGCCATCAGTGAGGCGGCGGGGGAGGCAGATACGCAGTATTTT. This translates into CAISEAAGEADTQYF.

The chain uses TRBV20-1 and TRBJ2-7, with 11 bases lining up with TRBD2. The CDR3 has 15 amino acids. Looked up from germline, CDR1 is DFQATT and CDR2 is SNEGSKA (reference sequence). Losses at the gene ends were 6 bases for V and 7 bases for J; bases not matched to a gene: 14. CDR3 protein: CSAPRLAGGLEEQYF. The CDR3 DNA follows: TGCAGTGCCCCCCGGCTAGCGGGGGGCCTAGAGGAGCAGTACTTC.

V usage is TRBV20-1 and J usage is TRBJ2-5, with D tentatively TRBD1 (6 bases). Germline V lookup: CDR1 DFQATT, CDR2 SNEGSKA (reference sequence). Trimming stripped 0 bases from V and 2 bases from J, with 13 bases between. This CDR3 spans 15 amino acids. CDR3 sequence (DNA): TGCAGTGCTAGAGACTTCGGGACATATCAAGAGACCCAGTACTTC. This sequence encodes CSARDFGTYQETQYF.

V gene TRBV5-5 combines with J gene TRBJ1-5; D is unresolved. This CDR3 contains 13 residues. Trimming removed 5 bases at V and 6 bases at J, with 12 bases between. Germline values: CDR1 SGHKS, CDR2 YYEKEE (reference sequence). CDR3 protein: CASSFKGAQPQHF. DNA for the CDR3: TGTGCCAGCAGTTTTAAGGGAGCTCAGCCCCAGCATTTT.

Turning to this clonotype: A junction end diverges from the germline sequence, so it may reflect a read error. The V call is TRBV5-1, the J call TRBJ2-5; D not resolved. The CDR3 runs 15 residues. The germline gives CDR1 SGHRS, CDR2 YFSETQ. The CDR3 DNA follows: TGCGCCAGCAGCCCGGTGTTATCATCTCAAGAGACCCAGCACTTC. Translating gives CASSPVLSSQETQHF.

The table lists this clonotype with a few counts. The chain carries TRBV24-1 and TRBJ1-5; D unresolved. Germline V CDR1 and CDR2: KGHDR, SFDVKD. The germline V and J ends were trimmed by 2 bases and 0 bases, with 7 bases remaining between them. This CDR3 contains 15 residues. The CDR3 DNA reads as TGTGCCACCAGTGATTCGGCGCGTAGCAATCAGCCCCAGCATTTT. Its translation: CATSDSARSNQPQHF.

This rearrangement joins TRBV4-3 to TRBJ1-1, with no clear D. Germline loops: CDR1 LGHNA, CDR2 YSLEER. The CDR3 contains 15 residues. Trimming removed 2 bases at V and 4 bases at J, with 14 bases between. This chain's CDR3 is CASSQFRTKSTEAFF. The CDR3, as DNA: TGCGCCAGCAGCCAATTCCGGACGAAGAGCACTGAAGCTTTCTTT.

V is TRBV6-5 and J is TRBJ1-6, with TRBD1 as a possible D gene (5 bases). The CDR3 runs 13 residues. Looked up from germline, CDR1 is MNHEY and CDR2 is SVGAGI. Trimming pared 2 bases from V and 11 bases from J, leaving 10 bases between. The CDR3 protein is CASSYRGNPPLHF. CDR3 DNA sequence: TGTGCCAGCAGTTACAGGGGCAATCCACCCCTCCACTTT.

The chain has TRBV3-1 and TRBJ1-6, with D hard to call. V was pared by 1 base and J by 6 bases, with 13 bases between. CDR3 length: 16 amino acids. Per germline, CDR1 LGHDT and CDR2 YNNKEL (reference sequence). The CDR3 DNA follows: TGTGCCAGCAGCCAAGTTTCTCCAGCTCTTAATTCACCCCTCCACTTT. Translation gives CASSQVSPALNSPLHF.

The V and J genes are TRBV7-2 and TRBJ2-5; D is undetermined. V dropped 1 base and J dropped 7 bases, with 4 bases sitting between them. The CDR3 sequence is 11 residues long. The germline V gene has CDR1 SGHTA and CDR2 FQGNSA. The CDR3 DNA sequence: TGTGCCAGCAGCTTAGAGGCGACCCAGTACTTC. Residues: CASSLEATQYF. Looking up the rest from reference TRBV7-2 and TRBJ2-5 gives the full variable domain: GAGVSQSPSNKVTEKGKDVELRCDPISGHTALYWYRQSLGQGLEFLIYFQGNSAPDKSGLPSDRFSAERTGGSVSTLTIQRTQQEDSAVYLCASSLEATQYFGPGTRLLVL.

The V gene is TRBV13, the J gene TRBJ1-1; no firm D call. This CDR3 spans 15 amino acids. Trimming shortened V by 5 bases and J by 1 base, and 14 bases separated the two germline ends. Germline V gene sequence: CDR1 PRHDT, CDR2 FYEKMQ (reference sequence). The CDR3 region has the DNA TGTGCCAGCAGCCCCCTTACGAATGGGAACACTGAAGCTTTCTTT. This encodes CASSPLTNGNTEAFF.

This chain uses TRBV7-2 with TRBJ2-1, with a possible D match to TRBD2 (7 bases). The CDR3 contains 16 residues. The germline V gene has CDR1 SGHTA and CDR2 FQGNSA. With 5 bases removed from V and 10 bases from J, the gap between germline ends came to 24 bases. CDR3 sequence reads: CASSKGGLAWMNEQFF. The CDR3 DNA sequence: TGTGCCAGCAGCAAGGGGGGGCTCGCTTGGATGAACGAGCAGTTCTTC.

The chain has TRBV28 and TRBJ2-7, with 9 bases lining up with TRBD1. The CDR3 totals 14 residues. The ends lost 7 bases at V and 2 bases at J; junction bases unmatched: 6. Germline values: CDR1 MDHEN, CDR2 SYDVKM. The CDR3 DNA is TGTGCCAGCACGCTAGGACAGGGGACCTACGAGCAGTACTTC. This codes for CASTLGQGTYEQYF.

V usage is TRBV5-1 and J usage is TRBJ2-1; D uncertain. Trimming removed 0 bases from V and 7 bases from J, with 8 bases in between. Germline V gene lookup returns CDR1 SGHRS and CDR2 YFSETQ. CDR3 size: 13 residues. The CDR3 region has the DNA TGCGCCAGCAGCTTGGCATCTGGGAATGAGCAGTTCTTC. Amino acids: CASSLASGNEQFF.

The chain links TRBV20-1 to TRBJ1-2; 7 positions agree with TRBD1. V shed 6 bases, J shed 5 bases, and the junction held 15 bases outside the gene matches. Germline V lookup: CDR1 DFQATT, CDR2 SNEGSKA (reference sequence). The CDR3 is 15 amino acids. CDR3 sequence (DNA): TGCAGTGCCCGAGGGGGAGGGGGCCCCTTTTATGGCTACACCTTC. It translates to CSARGGGGPFYGYTF.

J is TRBJ1-2 and V is TRBV20-1, with D unresolved. V lost 0 bases and J lost 7, with 9 bases in between. Germline V gene sequence: CDR1 DFQATT, CDR2 SNEGSKA (reference sequence). This CDR3 comprises 12 residues. For the CDR3, the DNA is TGCAGTGCTAGAGACCCCTGGGGTGGCTACACCTTC. This encodes CSARDPWGGYTF.

V usage is TRBV20-1 and J usage is TRBJ2-1; the match to TRBD2 covers 9 bases. Germline-derived CDR1 and CDR2 are DFQATT and SNEGSKA (reference sequence). This CDR3 has 15 residues. The trim removed 5 bases at V and 7 bases at J, leaving 12 bases unmatched. Here the CDR3 DNA reads TGCAGTGCTCCAGGACTTGCGGGGGGGCTGAATGAGCAGTTCTTC. Amino acids: CSAPGLAGGLNEQFF.